This T cell receptor (beta chain) was retrieved from a study (TCRdb year 2016). This clonotype was detected a few times. There is no known antigen for this receptor. Within one base of it there is no much larger clone, and no base qualities were kept. The protocol used for the library was RT-PCR. Sequencing was performed on an Illumina MiSeq. TCRdb's own reprocessing of the public reads used fastp at Q25 and MiXCR and kept productive beta chains. Every entry covers one CDR3 protein and lists the most common genes and DNA from its rows. Present in this sample are 550,000 to 750,000 distinct CDR3 sequences, 11% to 15% of which were seen just once. The top ten hold 3.6% of the sample. CDR1 is given as WSHSY and CDR2 as SAAADI, both from the germline V gene. Measured from the cysteine to the phenylalanine, the CDR3 is 13 residues long. The retained sequence is limited to the CDR3, 39 bases, with the frame set at the first base. Trimming takes 8 bases from V and 5 bases from J, and the germline ends sit 10 bases apart.

The sequencing sample was made of memory CD4+ T cells from blood. The TCR comes from a female donor in good health, serving as a healthy control. The V and J segments used are TRBV10-2 and TRBJ1-6, with the D gene too uncertain to name. The CDR3 protein is CASRTADNSPLHF. The DNA sequence is as follows: TGCGCCAGCCGAACGGCTGATAATTCACCCCTCCACTTT.